Shown below are 23 T cell receptor beta chains from a single sample sequenced in a study of control samples from healthy donors and cancer patients. Produced via immunoSEQ multiplex PCR; TCRdb's table is partial and in-frame only. The sample yields about 120,000 clones, about 95% seen once. Sequenced: blood. These receptor sequences come from a man under 40 in good health.

The chain is built from TRBV5-6 and TRBJ2-3, with 7 bases that match TRBD1. Looked up from germline, CDR1 is SGHDT and CDR2 is YYEEEE. J was trimmed by 1 base and V by 1 base; bases with no gene match: 3. The CDR3 sequence is 15 residues long. The CDR3 is CASSLYGQGTDTQYF. The CDR3 bases are TGTGCCAGCAGCTTGTACGGACAGGGCACAGATACGCAGTATTTT.

This clone was observed a single time. CDR3 DNA sequence: TGTGCCAGCAGCCACCAGGGTGGGAACACTGAAGCTTTCTTT. Amino acid sequence: CASSHQGGNTEAFF. The chain employs TRBV3-1 (or the pseudogene TRBV3-2) and TRBJ1-1, with D possibly matching TRBD1 (5 bases). Trimming left V 3 bases short and J 1 base short, with 9 bases between. The CDR3 is made up of 14 amino acids. Germline CDR1 and CDR2: LGHDT and YNNKEL (reference sequence).

This clone was recorded once. Germline and junction disagree at one end, which may indicate a read error. The chain joins TRBV7-7 to TRBJ2-5; D gene ambiguous. There are 15 residues in the CDR3. Germline values: CDR1 SSHAT, CDR2 FNYEAQ (reference sequence). The CDR3 reads CASSLAASWRETQYF. The CDR3 bases are TGTGCTAGCAGCTTAGCAGCCTCTTGGCGGGAGACCCAGTACTTC.

The chain is built from TRBV11-2 and TRBJ2-7; tentatively, D is TRBD2 (7 bases). CDR1 is SGHAT, CDR2 FQNNGV, per germline. The V end was cut by 11 bases, the J end by 5 bases, with 22 bases between. This CDR3 comprises 14 residues. The CDR3 sequence is CAGEGDTREDEQYF. As DNA, the CDR3 is TGTGCCGGGGAGGGGGACACGAGGGAGGACGAGCAGTACTTC.

The chain couples TRBV7-2 to TRBJ2-3; TRBD2 matches 8 bases. CDR3 length equals 17 residues. Per the germline V gene, CDR1 is SGHTA and CDR2 is FQGNSA. The V gene end was trimmed by 1 base and the J gene end by 4 bases; junction bases not matched to a gene: 10. CDR3 bases: TGTGCCAGCAGCTTAGTACGCGGGGGGCCGGGGGCAGATACGCAGTATTTT. It specifies CASSLVRGGPGADTQYF. The full variable domain, in which reference TRBV7-2 and TRBJ2-3 provide the parts outside the CDR3, is GAGVSQSPSNKVTEKGKDVELRCDPISGHTALYWYRQSLGQGLEFLIYFQGNSAPDKSGLPSDRFSAERTGGSVSTLTIQRTQQEDSAVYLCASSLVRGGPGADTQYFGPGTRLTVL.

This clone has a single count. This chain connects TRBV6-2 or TRBV6-3 to TRBJ2-3; D call uncertain. The V and J ends lost 4 bases and 4 bases respectively, with 9 bases between them. In germline, CDR1 is MNHEY, CDR2 SVGEGT. The CDR3 runs 13 residues. The CDR3 coding sequence is TGTGCCAGCAGTTTCCTGAACTCAGATACGCAGTATTTT. Its protein product is CASSFLNSDTQYF.

The V gene is TRBV7-8, the J gene TRBJ2-3, with no clear D. V was pared by 0 bases and J by 8 bases, with 9 bases between. Germline V gives CDR1 SGHVS, CDR2 FQNEAQ. The CDR3 extends over 13 amino acids. The CDR3 sequence: CASSLAFSGTQYF. The CDR3 DNA reads as TGTGCCAGCAGCTTAGCTTTCTCGGGTACGCAGTATTTT. The variable domain in full, with the rest retrieved from reference TRBV7-8 and TRBJ2-3, is GAGVSQSPRYKVAKRGQDVALRCDPISGHVSLFWYQQALGQGPEFLTYFQNEAQLDKSGLPSDRFFAERPEGSVSTLKIQRTQQEDSAVYLCASSLAFSGTQYFGPGTRLTVL.

The chain couples TRBV27 to TRBJ1-2, with D perhaps TRBD1 (6 bases). V gave up 3 bases and J gave up 6 bases, with 14 bases separating them. The CDR3 consists of 14 residues. CDR1 and CDR2 from the germline V gene are MNHEY and SMNVEV (reference sequence). The CDR3 DNA reads as TGTGCCAGCAGTTTTGCCGGGGGCAACAATGGCTACACCTTC. It codes for CASSFAGGNNGYTF.

The chain is built from TRBV12-5 and TRBJ1-1; TRBD1 matches 7 bases. Per germline, CDR1 LGHNT and CDR2 FRNRAP. Trimming cost V 1 base and J 9 bases; bases outside gene matches: 5. The length of the CDR3 is 13 residues. CDR3 in amino acids: CASGLGRQGQAFF. The CDR3 nucleotides read TGTGCTAGTGGTTTGGGTCGACAGGGCCAAGCTTTCTTT.

The chain is built from TRBV25-1 and TRBJ1-3; perhaps TRBD1 as D (5 bases). This CDR3 has 13 residues. CDR1 is MGHDK and CDR2 is SYGVNS in the germline V gene. V lost 8 bases and J lost 8, with 16 bases in between. The CDR3 region is CASQPAGGDTIYF. The CDR3 DNA reads TGTGCCAGCCAACCTGCTGGGGGGGACACCATATATTTT.

V usage is TRBV7-9 and J usage is TRBJ2-7, with D possibly matching TRBD1 (5 bases). The CDR3 consists of 14 residues. The germline V and J ends were trimmed by 1 base and 5 bases, with 12 bases remaining between them. The germline V gene has CDR1 SEHNR and CDR2 FQNEAQ (reference sequence). CDR3 sequence: CASSLVSGPNEQYF. CDR3 nucleotides: TGTGCCAGCAGCTTAGTATCAGGGCCCAACGAGCAGTACTTC.

DNA of the CDR3: TGTGCCAGCAGTCGCGAACAGGGGGGAAACACTGAAGCTTTCTTT. The encoded protein is CASSREQGGNTEAFF. V gene TRBV2 combines with J gene TRBJ1-1, with TRBD1 matching over 8 bases. Germline V lookup: CDR1 SNHLY, CDR2 FYNNEI. The CDR3 is 15 amino acids. The J segment lost 2 bases and the V segment lost 5 bases, leaving 7 bases of the junction unmatched.

V and J are TRBV5-4 and TRBJ2-1; D is possibly TRBD1 or TRBD2 (7 bases each). With 9 bases removed from V and 7 bases from J, the gap between germline ends came to 26 bases. Germline-derived CDR1 and CDR2 are SGHNT and YYREEE (reference sequence). The CDR3 covers 16 residues. CDR3 region: CATQGGTQVHSNEQFF. The DNA of the CDR3 is TGTGCCACCCAGGGGGGGACACAGGTTCATTCTAATGAGCAGTTCTTC.

The chain recombines TRBV19 with TRBJ2-4, with TRBD2 identical over 7 bases. The CDR3 is made up of 13 amino acids. J lost 10 bases, V lost 5 bases, and 8 bases had no gene match. Per the germline V gene, CDR1 is LNHDA and CDR2 is SQIVND (reference sequence). The CDR3 region is CASSLAGPTIQYF. CDR3 nucleotides: TGTGCCAGTAGTTTAGCGGGCCCTACAATTCAGTACTTC.

The chain joins TRBV25-1 to TRBJ2-1; TRBD2 matches at 7 bases. The CDR3 has 17 residues. With V trimmed by 1 base and J by 4 bases, 10 bases remained unmatched. CDR1 is MGHDK and CDR2 is SYGVNS in the germline V gene. The CDR3 loop is CASSEWEAGRPYNEQFF. DNA for the CDR3: TGTGCCAGCAGTGAATGGGAAGCGGGGAGACCATACAATGAGCAGTTCTTC.

This CDR3 is CASSLLQGAYNEQFF. The CDR3 DNA reads as TGTGCCAGCAGCTTGCTACAGGGGGCTTACAATGAGCAGTTCTTC. This sequence joins TRBV5-6 and TRBJ2-1; 9 nucleotides agree with TRBD1. The CDR3 spans 15 residues. V shed 1 base and J 4 bases; nucleotides not matched to a gene: 3. Germline assignment: CDR1 SGHDT and CDR2 YYEEEE.

The CDR3 bases are TGTGCCAGCAGTGGGGGACAGGTCAATCAGCCCCAGCATTTT. Amino acids: CASSGGQVNQPQHF. The genes are TRBV25-1 and TRBJ1-5, with TRBD1 matching over 8 bases. The V segment lost 4 bases and the J segment 3 bases; nucleotides outside the gene matches: 2. CDR3 length: 14 residues. Looked up from germline, CDR1 is MGHDK and CDR2 is SYGVNS.

A single count supports this clone. The chain combines TRBV27 with TRBJ2-7; TRBD2 is a possible D gene (6 bases). The ends were cut back, 5 bases at V and 7 bases at J, with 18 bases in the middle. Per germline, CDR1 MNHEY and CDR2 SMNVEV (reference sequence). The CDR3 spans 14 residues. The CDR3 protein is CASSPFVQGGEQYF. CDR3 DNA: TGTGCCAGCAGTCCCTTCGTCCAGGGAGGAGAGCAGTACTTC.

V usage is TRBV4-2 and J usage is TRBJ1-1; D might be TRBD1 (5 bases). The length of the CDR3 is 21 residues. The V end was cut by 4 bases, the J end by 1 base, with 31 bases between. Germline CDR1 and CDR2: LGHNA and YNFKEQ. The CDR3 protein is CASSRTRDYRGYRTSNTEAFF. The CDR3 DNA reads as TGTGCCAGCAGCCGAACACGGGACTACCGAGGATATAGAACTTCGAACACTGAAGCTTTCTTT.

V gene TRBV4-3 combines with J gene TRBJ2-3, with D possibly called TRBD1 or TRBD2 (5 bases each). The ends were cut back, 0 bases at V and 0 bases at J, with 22 bases in the middle. This CDR3 has 20 amino acids. CDR1 is LGHNA, CDR2 YSLEER, per germline. CDR3 sequence (DNA): TGCGCCAGCAGCCAAGATCTAGCAGGGAGAAGGGTGGCGAGCACAGATACGCAGTATTTT. The encoded protein is CASSQDLAGRRVASTDTQYF.

The chain has TRBV28 and TRBJ2-7, with 8 bases fitting TRBD1. J gave up 4 bases and V 5 bases, and 10 bases lay outside the gene matches. The CDR3 totals 15 residues. The V gene's germline CDR1 is MDHEN and CDR2 SYDVKM. The CDR3 is CASSGQGVLGYEQYF. Here the CDR3 DNA reads TGTGCCAGCAGTGGACAGGGTGTTCTCGGGTACGAGCAGTACTTC.

The chain is built from TRBV4-2 and TRBJ2-7; tentatively, D is TRBD1 (5 bases). The germline CDR1 and CDR2 sequences are LGHNA and YNFKEQ. The germline V and J ends were trimmed by 0 bases and 1 base, with 10 bases remaining between them. This CDR3 has 15 residues. This CDR3 reads CASSQDKGVSYEQYF. DNA of the CDR3: TGTGCCAGCAGCCAAGACAAAGGGGTTTCCTACGAGCAGTACTTC.

For the CDR3, the DNA is TGTGCCACCCGGGACAGGCCACAAGAGACCCAGTACTTC. Translating it yields CATRDRPQETQYF. V is TRBV5-4 and J is TRBJ2-5, with 8 positions matching TRBD1. CDR1 is SGHNT, CDR2 YYREEE, per germline (reference sequence). The CDR3 runs 13 residues. Unmatched junction bases numbered 6, after V lost 9 bases and J lost 2 bases.